This T cell receptor (beta chain) was captured by sequencing in a study of T cell responses to AZD1222 COVID-19 vaccine (dated by TCRdb to 2020 to 2022). For the wider study: AZD1222 recipients given second doses at about 4 weeks or at about 12 weeks were pooled, since spike-specific TCR depth and breadth were not found to differ between the two schedules. Trial participants were enrolled by age into subgroups of 18-55, 56-69 and 70-plus years, and around 140, 26 and 57 TCR-sequenced participants, respectively, were included in these subgroups. TCR sequencing covered roughly 230 trial participants: 200 to 220 given two doses of AZD1222 and 26 given two doses of MenACWY control vaccine. Study-wide conclusions, independent of this receptor: CD4 TCRs associated with the vaccine covered the entire spike protein, and the dominant responses were in regions 160-218 and 743-854. Conclusions about previously exposed vaccinees are limited because only six or seven AZD1222 recipients were SARS-CoV-2 seropositive at baseline. Nearly half of unique spike-specific TCRs reportedly recognized epitopes outside regions mutated in the B.1.351 and B.1.1.7 variants. Because no day 14 peak-response samples were available, the repertoires could be characterized only after the peak T cell response. In the small 56-69-year group, the increase in depth fell short of significance, most likely because of low power. Spike-specific TCR breadth and depth rose significantly after two AZD1222 doses compared with day 0 and with MenACWY recipients. Participants were mostly white British and included more females than males, and it was suggested by the authors that clonal diversity may have been underestimated.

This sample's time point label indicates: baseline before first vaccination. Vaccinee samples came from UK trials COV001 and COV002, including a single-blind randomized controlled phase 2/3 trial of AZD1222 (ChAdOx1 nCoV-19) in healthy adults. Trial participant PBMC samples were collected at day 0 and day 28 after the second dose for TCRbeta chain sequencing. As for this clone: Its antigen is unknown. Base qualities are missing; no much larger clone stands one base away.

The CDR3 regions of human TCRbeta chains were analyzed by immunosequencing. The original pipeline was this. Repertoire TCRs were matched against a reference library of SARS-CoV-2-specific TCRs generated with the MIRA antigen-specificity platform. Breadth was defined as the fraction of unique TCRs that were SARS-CoV-2-associated. Depth was defined as the fraction of total T cells that were SARS-CoV-2-associated. Each spike-specific TCR was assigned to its reactive spike region and to a CD4 or CD8 class using the MIRA data. Log10-transformed breadth and depth values were compared by one-way ANOVA with Sidak's multiple comparisons tests. TCRdb took this table from immuneACCESS and kept in-frame rearrangements with V and J called. Such tables lack part of the clones; where checked against another copy, unresolved V genes explain under half of the gap, and the rest is unexplained. D and trimming were read from the DNA, whereas the V and J calls and clone size are those reported in that table. The sample has about 120,000 clones on record, 75% to 90% of them singletons. Just under 9.5% of the sample is held by the ten biggest clonotypes.

CDR1 and CDR2 were assigned from the germline V gene as SQVTM and ANQGSEA. The CDR3 runs 17 amino acids, cysteine and phenylalanine included. CDR3 DNA only is kept here, 51 bases in frame from base 1. After removal of 6 bases from V and 8 bases from J, the junction retains 21 bases not matched to a gene. This receptor chain uses TRBV29-1 and TRBJ2-1; 8 central nucleotides agree with TRBD2. The sequence was collected from an adult in good health. This sample comprised peripheral blood, obtained on day 0 of AZD1222 vaccination. The CDR3 in this case is CSVLNPLADGFWDEQFF. The DNA reads TGCAGCGTCCTAAACCCACTAGCGGATGGGTTTTGGGATGAGCAGTTCTTC.